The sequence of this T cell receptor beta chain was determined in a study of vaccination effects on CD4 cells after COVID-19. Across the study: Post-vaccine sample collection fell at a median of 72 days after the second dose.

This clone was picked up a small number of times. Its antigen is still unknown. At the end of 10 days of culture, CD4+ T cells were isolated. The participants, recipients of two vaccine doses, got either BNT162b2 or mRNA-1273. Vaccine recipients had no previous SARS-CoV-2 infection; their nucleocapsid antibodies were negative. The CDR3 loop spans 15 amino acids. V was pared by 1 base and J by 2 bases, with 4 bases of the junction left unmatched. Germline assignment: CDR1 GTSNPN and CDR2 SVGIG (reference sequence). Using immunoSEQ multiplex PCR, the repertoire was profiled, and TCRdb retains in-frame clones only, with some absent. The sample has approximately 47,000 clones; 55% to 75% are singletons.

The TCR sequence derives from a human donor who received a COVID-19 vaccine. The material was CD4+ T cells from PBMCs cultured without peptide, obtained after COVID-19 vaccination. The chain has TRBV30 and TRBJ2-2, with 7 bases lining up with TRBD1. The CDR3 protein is CAWSGGTANTGELFF. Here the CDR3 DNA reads TGTGCCTGGAGTGGTGGGACAGCCAACACCGGGGAGCTGTTTTTT.